One sample yielded the 10 T cell receptor beta chains listed below, sequenced in a study of beta chain features in type 1 diabetes. TCRB transcripts that were expressed got sequenced, as all of the isolated RNA had been reverse transcribed. TCRdb's table, derived via immunoSEQ multiplex PCR, lists solely in-frame clones and lacks some. The sample holds fewer than 550,000 clones; roughly an eighth are singletons and the top ten take around 0.05%. The source material was naive CD4+ T cells from blood. These receptors were obtained from a woman aged 18-29 years in good health.

This clone was found a few times. The chain combines TRBV5-1 with TRBJ2-5; possible D gene TRBD1, 6 bases. Germline loops: CDR1 SGHRS, CDR2 YFSETQ. CDR3 size: 14 residues. Trimming cost V 4 bases and J 5 bases, with 15 bases left between them. The CDR3 loop reads CASSVDRSGETQYF. The CDR3 nucleotides are TGCGCCAGCAGCGTTGACAGGTCAGGGGAGACCCAGTACTTC.

This chain links TRBV30 with TRBJ2-7; D unresolved. This CDR3 spans 15 amino acids. Trimming stripped 3 bases from V and 4 bases from J, with 19 bases between. Germline V gives CDR1 GTSNPN, CDR2 SVGIG (reference sequence). DNA for the CDR3: TGTGCCTGGAGGCAAGGACCGGCCAGAGGTTACGAGCAGTACTTC. Its translation is CAWRQGPARGYEQYF.

This clone was counted a few times. This chain connects TRBV4-1 to TRBJ1-1, with D unclear. The germline gives CDR1 MGHRA, CDR2 YSYEKL. Trimming cost V 2 bases and J 0 bases, with 13 bases left between them. The CDR3 loop spans 16 amino acids. The CDR3 DNA is TGCGCCAGCAGCCAATTCACGGGGAAGCTGAACACTGAAGCTTTCTTT. Translation: CASSQFTGKLNTEAFF.

The rearrangement links TRBV5-3 to TRBJ2-1; 8 bases agree with TRBD2. TRBV5-3 is an open reading frame, and its role is uncertain. This CDR3 has 15 amino acids. J lost 3 bases, V lost 4 bases, and 6 bases had no gene match. As DNA, the CDR3 is TGTGCCAGAAGCGCTACGGGACTAGACTACAATGAGCAGTTCTTC. Protein sequence: CARSATGLDYNEQFF.

V usage is TRBV30 and J usage is TRBJ2-1; D unclear. Germline V gene lookup returns CDR1 GTSNPN and CDR2 SVGIG (reference sequence). The V end lost 3 bases, the J end lost 0 bases, and 6 bases lay between the germline ends. This CDR3 has 13 residues. This chain's CDR3 is CAWRLSSYNEQFF. The CDR3 region has the DNA TGTGCCTGGAGGCTCAGCTCCTACAATGAGCAGTTCTTC.

The genes are TRBV7-8 and TRBJ2-5, with D perhaps being TRBD1 or TRBD2 (5 bases each). The CDR3 consists of 16 residues. CDR1 and CDR2 from the germline V gene are SGHVS and FQNEAQ. Trimming stripped 2 bases from V and 6 bases from J, with 19 bases between. In nucleotides, the CDR3 is TGTGCCAGCAGCTTACCTTTCTGGGACCCGCAACAGACCCAGTACTTC. Protein sequence: CASSLPFWDPQQTQYF. Full variable domain (outside the CDR3, taken from reference TRBV7-8 and TRBJ2-5): GAGVSQSPRYKVAKRGQDVALRCDPISGHVSLFWYQQALGQGPEFLTYFQNEAQLDKSGLPSDRFFAERPEGSVSTLKIQRTQQEDSAVYLCASSLPFWDPQQTQYFGPGTRLLVL.

The chain links TRBV5-4 to TRBJ2-2, with D uncertain. CDR3 size: 14 residues. Trimming cost V 4 bases and J 2 bases, with 9 bases left between them. Germline CDR1 reads SGHNT; CDR2 reads YYREEE (reference sequence). The chain's CDR3 is CASSPSTNTGELFF. CDR3 in DNA: TGTGCCAGCAGCCCAAGCACTAACACCGGGGAGCTGTTTTTT.

This clone occurred a few times. The rearrangement links TRBV10-3 to TRBJ2-5; 10 bases align to TRBD2. CDR1 and CDR2 from the germline V gene are ENHRY and SYGVKD. Trimming removed 6 bases from V and 5 bases from J; junction bases left unmatched: 3. The CDR3 is made up of 13 amino acids. CDR3 sequence reads: CAIRASGSETQYF. Here the CDR3 DNA reads TGTGCCATCAGGGCTAGCGGGAGTGAGACCCAGTACTTC.

The chain employs TRBV25-1 and TRBJ2-7; no firm D call. CDR1 is MGHDK, CDR2 SYGVNS, per germline. Trimming removed 0 bases from V and 5 bases from J, with 2 bases in between. The CDR3 covers 11 residues. CDR3 DNA: TGTGCCAGCAGTGAATATAACGAGCAGTACTTC. Residues: CASSEYNEQYF.

Only a few counts were recorded for this clone. V gene TRBV7-2 combines with J gene TRBJ2-3; maybe TRBD2 (5 bases). Trimming pared 4 bases from V and 4 bases from J, leaving 12 bases between. This CDR3 is 14 amino acids long. Germline-derived CDR1 and CDR2 are SGHTA and FQGNSA. As DNA, the CDR3 is TGTGCCAGCAGCTCGGTATGGCGGGCAGATACGCAGTATTTT. This gives the protein CASSSVWRADTQYF.